These 10 T cell receptor beta chains share one sample of origin, sequenced in a study of T cells in localized non-small cell lung cancer. Method: immunoSEQ multiplex PCR; TCRdb's copy keeps in-frame clones and lacks some. The sample contains over a thousand clones, roughly 22% of which appear only once. Specimen: normal lung tissue next to the tumor, collected before any cancer treatment. The receptor set was obtained from a female donor over 55 with stage I squamous cell lung carcinoma.

Worth noting for this clone: The sample has other DNA sequences that encode this CDR3 too. The V call is TRBV30, the J call TRBJ1-1; tentatively, D is TRBD1 (6 bases). V was cut by 0 bases and J by 9 bases, with 11 bases left in between. This CDR3 comprises 12 residues. Germline V lookup: CDR1 GTSNPN, CDR2 SVGIG (reference sequence). CDR3 in DNA: TGTGCCTGGAGTGTAAGCGGGGGGCAAGCTTTCTTT. This sequence encodes CAWSVSGGQAFF.

This clone is labeled large. This sequence joins TRBV6-8 and TRBJ2-1; 9 bases fit TRBD2. V was clipped by 6 bases and J by 10 bases; unmatched bases: 13. This CDR3 contains 15 residues. The germline V gene encodes CDR1 MNHGY and CDR2 SAAAGT. DNA for the CDR3: TGTGCCAGCAGCCAGGCTAGCGGGGCGTCGTGGGAGCAGTTCTTC. Protein product: CASSQASGASWEQFF.

This clone was seen a few times. The rearrangement links TRBV10-2 to TRBJ1-1; D is uncertain. The CDR3 has 14 amino acids. The germline V gene has CDR1 WSHSY and CDR2 SAAADI. V lost 2 bases and J lost 1, with 8 bases in between. The CDR3 region is CASSENTENTEAFF. The CDR3 coding sequence is TGCGCCAGCAGTGAGAACACCGAGAACACTGAAGCTTTCTTT.

This chain joins TRBV30 and TRBJ2-7, with D possibly matching TRBD1 (6 bases). The CDR3 has 14 residues. The V gene's germline CDR1 is GTSNPN and CDR2 SVGIG (reference sequence). Trimming removed 2 bases at V and 0 bases at J, with 11 bases between. This CDR3 is CAWSWDTDSYEQYF. The CDR3 DNA is TGTGCCTGGAGTTGGGACACTGACTCCTACGAGCAGTACTTC.

This clone has a handful of counts. This CDR3 reads CASTTAASSYNEQFF. CDR3 nucleotide sequence: TGTGCCAGCACCACAGCGGCCTCCTCCTACAATGAGCAGTTCTTC. The rearrangement links TRBV9 to TRBJ2-1, with TRBD2 as a possible D gene (5 bases). The CDR3 runs to 15 residues. Between the trimmed V and J ends, which lost 6 bases and 0 bases, there was a span of 13 bases. Germline assignment: CDR1 SGDLS and CDR2 YYNGEE.

There are a few counts of this clone. This rearrangement joins TRBV6-8 to TRBJ2-5, with 11 bases aligning to TRBD1. The J segment lost 1 base and the V segment lost 7 bases, leaving 5 bases of the junction unmatched. The CDR3 runs 15 residues. Germline V gives CDR1 MNHGY, CDR2 SAAAGT. The CDR3 loop reads CASMRDRGFQETQYF. The CDR3 DNA is TGTGCCAGCATGCGGGACAGGGGGTTCCAAGAGACCCAGTACTTC.

Relative to its sample, this clone is medium-sized. The CDR3 spells CASSPPEREGPNEQFF. As DNA, the CDR3 is TGTGCCAGCAGCCCCCCCGAGCGGGAGGGCCCGAATGAGCAGTTCTTC. The rearrangement joins TRBV9 to TRBJ2-1; 10 nucleotides line up with TRBD2. Germline V CDR1 and CDR2: SGDLS, YYNGEE. The CDR3 loop spans 16 amino acids. The junction had 11 bases not matched to a gene; V was cut back by 4 bases and J by 7 bases.

The CDR3 nucleotides read TGCGCCAGCAGCCCCGACAGGGGGAATGAAAAACTGTTTTTT. Its protein is CASSPDRGNEKLFF. V gene TRBV5-1 combines with J gene TRBJ1-4, with 9 bases fitting TRBD1. V lost 4 bases to trimming and J lost 5 bases; unmatched junction nucleotides: 3. There are 14 residues in the CDR3. Germline V gene data show CDR1 as SGHRS and CDR2 as YFSETQ.

The J gene is TRBJ1-2, the V gene TRBV25-1, with D possibly being TRBD1 (5 bases). The CDR3 is 12 amino acids. Germline V gives CDR1 MGHDK, CDR2 SYGVNS. Trimming left V 2 bases short and J 8 bases short, with 9 bases between. CDR3 sequence: CASSEGGNGYTF. CDR3 nucleotides: TGTGCCAGCAGTGAAGGGGGAAACGGCTACACCTTC.

The chain links TRBV23-1 to TRBJ1-1; 7 bases are shared with TRBD1. TRBV23-1 is noted as an ORF with a role that remains uncertain. The length of the CDR3 is 13 residues. V was clipped by 6 bases and J by 7 bases; unmatched bases: 8. CDR3 loop: CASSGRDSFEAFF. CDR3 in DNA: TGCGCCAGCAGCGGCCGGGACAGCTTTGAAGCTTTCTTT.